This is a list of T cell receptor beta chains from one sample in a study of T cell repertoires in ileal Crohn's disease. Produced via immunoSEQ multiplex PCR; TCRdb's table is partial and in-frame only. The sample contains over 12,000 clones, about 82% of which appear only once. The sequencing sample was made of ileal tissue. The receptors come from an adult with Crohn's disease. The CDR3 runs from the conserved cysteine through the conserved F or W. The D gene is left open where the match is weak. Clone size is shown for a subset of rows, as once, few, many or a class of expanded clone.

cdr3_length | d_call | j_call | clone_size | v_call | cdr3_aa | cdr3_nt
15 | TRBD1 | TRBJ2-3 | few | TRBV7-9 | CASSRTGGPTDTQYF | TGTGCCAGCAGCCGTACAGGGGGCCCCACAGATACGCAGTATTTT
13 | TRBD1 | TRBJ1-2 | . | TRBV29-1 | CSVAPGGSYGYTF | TGCAGCGTTGCCCCAGGGGGCAGCTATGGCTACACCTTC
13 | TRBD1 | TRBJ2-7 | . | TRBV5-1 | CASSSDRDGEQYF | TGCGCCAGCAGCTCAGACAGGGATGGCGAGCAGTACTTC
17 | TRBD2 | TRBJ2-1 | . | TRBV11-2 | CASSIGTSGGAYNEQFF | TGTGCCAGCAGCATCGGGACTAGCGGGGGGGCCTATAATGAGCAGTTCTTC
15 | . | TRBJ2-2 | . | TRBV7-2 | CASRETTANTGELFF | TGTGCCAGCAGAGAGACTACGGCCAACACCGGGGAGCTGTTTTTT
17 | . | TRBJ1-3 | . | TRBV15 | CATSRGDPGRSGNTIYF | TGTGCCACCAGCAGAGGGGACCCAGGGAGGTCTGGAAACACCATATATTTT
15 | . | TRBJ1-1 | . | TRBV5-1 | CASSFSGTTNTEAFF | TGCGCCAGCAGCTTTTCCGGGACAACAAACACTGAAGCTTTCTTT
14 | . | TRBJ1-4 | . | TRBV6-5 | CASSRDRPSEKLFF | TGTGCCAGCAGTCGAGACAGGCCCTCCGAAAAACTGTTTTTT
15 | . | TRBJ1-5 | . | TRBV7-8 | CASSLAGGRNQPQHF | TGTGCCAGCAGCTTAGCAGGGGGACGCAATCAGCCCCAGCATTTT
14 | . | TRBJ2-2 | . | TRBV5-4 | CASSLRGNTGELFF | TGTGCCAGCAGCCTAAGAGGGAACACCGGGGAGCTGTTTTTT
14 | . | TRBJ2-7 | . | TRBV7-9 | CASSLVGETYEQYF | TGTGCCAGCAGCTTAGTCGGAGAAACCTACGAGCAGTACTTC
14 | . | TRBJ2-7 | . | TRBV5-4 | CASSPGQGLTEQYF | TGTGCCAGCAGCCCGGGGCAGGGGTTGACCGAGCAGTACTTC
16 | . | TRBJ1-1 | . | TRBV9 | CASSVVGGRLNTEAFF | TGTGCCAGCAGCGTAGTGGGGGGACGGCTGAACACTGAAGCTTTCTTT
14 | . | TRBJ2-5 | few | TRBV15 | CATSRDSALETQYF | TGTGCCACCAGCAGAGATAGCGCCCTAGAGACCCAGTACTTC
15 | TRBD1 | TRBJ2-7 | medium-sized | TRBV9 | CASSPLPGQGGEQYF | TGTGCCAGCAGCCCACTTCCGGGACAGGGGGGCGAGCAGTACTTC
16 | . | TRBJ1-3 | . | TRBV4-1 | CASSQGTGYSGNTIYF | TGCGCCAGCAGCCAAGGCACAGGCTATTCTGGAAACACCATATATTTT
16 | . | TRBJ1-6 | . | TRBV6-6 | CASSSSQSTRNSPLHF | TGTGCCAGCAGTTCCTCACAGTCAACCAGGAATTCACCCCTCCACTTT
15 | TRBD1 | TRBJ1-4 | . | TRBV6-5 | CASSRDRGLTEKLFF | TGTGCCAGCAGTCGAGACAGGGGCCTCACGGAAAAACTGTTTTTT
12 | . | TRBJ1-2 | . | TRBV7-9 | CASSFVTEGYTF | TGTGCCAGCAGCTTCGTAACAGAAGGCTACACCTTC
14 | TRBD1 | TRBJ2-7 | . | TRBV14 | CASSHFGQAYEQYF | TGTGCCAGCAGCCACTTCGGACAGGCCTACGAGCAGTACTTC
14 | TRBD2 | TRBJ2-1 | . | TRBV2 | CASSTSARSREQFF | TGTGCCAGCAGTACTAGCGCCAGGTCGCGGGAGCAGTTCTTC
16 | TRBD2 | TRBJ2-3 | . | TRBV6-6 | CASSLPGGGEEDTQYF | TGTGCCAGCAGCCTCCCGGGCGGGGGGGAGGAAGATACGCAGTATTTT
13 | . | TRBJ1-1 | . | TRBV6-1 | CASSEARGVQAFF | TGTGCCAGCAGTGAAGCGCGGGGAGTTCAGGCTTTCTTT
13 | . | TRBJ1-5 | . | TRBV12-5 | CASGLAPNQPQHF | TGTGCTAGTGGTTTAGCCCCGAATCAGCCCCAGCATTTT
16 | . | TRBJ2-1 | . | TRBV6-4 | CASSDSPAGSYNEQFF | TGTGCCAGCAGTGACTCCCCAGCGGGCTCCTACAATGAGCAGTTCTTC
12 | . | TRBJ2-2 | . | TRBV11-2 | CASTYYGGELFF | TGTGCCAGCACCTACTACGGGGGGGAGCTGTTTTTT
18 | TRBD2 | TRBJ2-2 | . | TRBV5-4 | CASSLTPGGDRDTGELFF | TGTGCCAGCAGCTTGACGCCGGGAGGAGATAGGGACACCGGGGAGCTGTTTTTT
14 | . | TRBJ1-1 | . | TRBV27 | CASSLYPRVTEAFF | TGTGCCAGCAGTTTATATCCCCGGGTAACTGAAGCTTTCTTT